A single sample is the source of the 20 T cell receptor beta chains below, sequenced in a study of blood T cell repertoires in COVID-19. The table came from immunoSEQ multiplex PCR; TCRdb's copy has only in-frame clones and leaves some out. The table lists fewer than 100,000 clones, around 87% of them singletons, with around 5.3% in the top ten. The sequencing sample was made of peripheral blood. These receptor sequences come from a woman of 80 years or more with acute or convalescent COVID-19.

The chain uses TRBV7-2 and TRBJ2-7; 10 nucleotides line up with TRBD1. The V and J ends lost 5 bases and 1 base, in that order; junction bases with no gene match: 2. Per the germline V gene, CDR1 is SGHTA and CDR2 is FQGNSA. The CDR3 is 14 residues long. CDR3 residues: CASSRDRGSYEQYF. In DNA form, the CDR3 reads TGTGCCAGCAGCCGGGACAGGGGATCCTACGAGCAGTACTTC.

J is TRBJ1-2 and V is TRBV5-4; tentative D call: TRBD1 (6 bases). The CDR3 totals 13 residues. Trimming removed 7 bases at V and 1 base at J, with 11 bases between. Germline assignment: CDR1 SGHNT and CDR2 YYREEE (reference sequence). In DNA form, the CDR3 reads TGTGCCAGCGCGTACAGGGTTAACTATGGCTACACCTTC. Its translation: CASAYRVNYGYTF.

The CDR3 reads CASSLEGGHSDTQYF. The CDR3 bases are TGCGCCAGCAGCTTGGAAGGGGGACATTCCGATACGCAGTATTTT. The rearrangement joins TRBV5-1 to TRBJ2-3; D may be TRBD1 (6 bases). CDR3 size: 15 residues. The V and J ends lost 0 bases and 6 bases respectively, with 14 bases between them. The germline V gene has CDR1 SGHRS and CDR2 YFSETQ. The whole variable domain, filled in from reference TRBV5-1 and TRBJ2-3, reads KAGVTQTPRYLIKTRGQQVTLSCSPISGHRSVSWYQQTPGQGLQFLFEYFSETQRNKGNFPGRFSGRQFSNSRSEMNVSTLELGDSALYLCASSLEGGHSDTQYFGPGTRLTVL.

The rearrangement joins TRBV20-1 to TRBJ2-3; D possibly corresponds to TRBD1 (6 bases). Trimming took off 3 bases at V and 6 bases at J, with 13 bases between the two ends. The length of the CDR3 is 13 residues. The germline V gene has CDR1 DFQATT and CDR2 SNEGSKA (reference sequence). This chain's CDR3 is CSASDLRGDTQYF. Written as DNA, the CDR3 is TGCAGTGCTAGTGATCTTAGGGGGGATACGCAGTATTTT.

This clone is a singleton in its sample. The CDR3 region has the DNA TGTGCCTGGAGTTGGAGGGGTTACTACGAGCAGTACTTC. It translates to CAWSWRGYYEQYF. The chain has TRBV30 and TRBJ2-7, with a tentative D call TRBD2 (6 bases). V lost 2 bases to trimming and J lost 3 bases, with 11 bases between them. CDR1 GTSNPN and CDR2 SVGIG come from the germline V gene (reference sequence). CDR3 size: 13 residues.

The J gene is TRBJ2-7, the V gene TRBV19; 12 nucleotides match TRBD1. The CDR3 extends over 14 amino acids. The germline gives CDR1 LNHDA, CDR2 SQIVND (reference sequence). V lost 5 bases, J lost 9 bases, and 8 bases stayed unmatched. CDR3 region: CASSGTGGGLTQYF. The CDR3 nucleotides read TGTGCCAGTAGTGGGACAGGGGGCGGTCTGACGCAGTACTTC.

The chain recombines TRBV3-1 (or the pseudogene TRBV3-2) with TRBJ2-3; 8 nucleotides align to TRBD1. The CDR3 contains 15 residues. V lost 3 bases and J lost 0; bases outside the gene matches: 2. Germline lookup yields CDR1 LGHDT and CDR2 YNNKEL (reference sequence). The CDR3 sequence is CASSQRQGSTDTQYF. Here the CDR3 DNA reads TGTGCCAGCAGCCAGCGACAGGGGAGCACAGATACGCAGTATTTT.

Written as DNA, the CDR3 is TGTGCCAGCAGCTTAGGCGGGGGCACTGAAGCTTTCTTT. Protein product: CASSLGGGTEAFF. The chain is built from TRBV7-9 and TRBJ1-1, with a weak D call TRBD1 (5 bases). CDR1 and CDR2 (germline): SEHNR, FQNEAQ (reference sequence). The germline V and J ends were trimmed by 1 base and 4 bases, with 7 bases remaining between them. CDR3 length: 13 amino acids.

As concerns this clone: The same CDR3 also results from other DNA sequences found in this sample. V gene TRBV19 combines with J gene TRBJ1-5, with D unclear. Germline CDR1 is LNHDA and CDR2 is SQIVND (reference sequence). Trimming took 3 bases from V and 0 from J, leaving 9 bases between them. This CDR3 spans 15 amino acids. The CDR3 bases are TGTGCCAGTAGTATCGTCCAGGATAGCAATCAGCCCCAGCATTTT. Its protein is CASSIVQDSNQPQHF.

The chain links TRBV7-6 to TRBJ2-2, with D maybe TRBD1 (6 bases). Trimming shortened V by 0 bases and J by 2 bases, and 16 bases separated the two germline ends. The length of the CDR3 is 18 residues. CDR1 is SGHVS, CDR2 FNYEAQ, per germline. CDR3 residues: CASSLARKPGANTGELFF. The CDR3 region has the DNA TGTGCCAGCAGCTTAGCGCGGAAGCCAGGGGCTAACACCGGGGAGCTGTTTTTT.

V gene TRBV7-3 combines with J gene TRBJ2-1; 14 nucleotides agree with TRBD2. Germline CDR1 reads SGHTA; CDR2 reads FQGTGA. The CDR3 runs to 17 residues. V gave up 5 bases and J gave up 4 bases; unmatched junction bases: 7. As DNA, the CDR3 is TGTGCCAGCAGCCCCGGACTAGCGGGGGGTATATACAATGAGCAGTTCTTC. It is translated as CASSPGLAGGIYNEQFF.

The rearrangement uses TRBV4-3 and TRBJ2-5, with 10 bases matching TRBD2. V was clipped by 1 base and J by 5 bases; unmatched bases: 10. The CDR3 has 17 amino acids. Germline assignment: CDR1 LGHNA and CDR2 YSLEER. CDR3 in amino acids: CASSQGASGGAGETQYF. CDR3 DNA: TGCGCCAGCAGCCAAGGGGCGAGCGGGGGGGCTGGGGAGACCCAGTACTTC.

This chain connects TRBV9 to TRBJ2-5, with D possibly matching TRBD2 (6 bases). CDR1 and CDR2 from the germline V gene are SGDLS and YYNGEE. The CDR3 extends over 12 amino acids. Trimming shortened V by 2 bases and J by 4 bases, and 6 bases separated the two germline ends. In DNA, the CDR3 is TGTGCCAGCAGCGTGGGGGGAGAGACCCAGTACTTC. This encodes CASSVGGETQYF. Complete variable domain (other parts from reference TRBV9 and TRBJ2-5): DSGVTQTPKHLITATGQRVTLRCSPRSGDLSVYWYQQSLDQGLQFLIQYYNGEERAKGNILERFSAQQFPDLHSELNLSSLELGDSALYFCASSVGGETQYFGPGTRLLVL.

The V and J genes are TRBV7-8 and TRBJ2-5; 11 nucleotides agree with TRBD2. Germline CDR1 and CDR2: SGHVS and FQNEAQ. V lost 5 bases and J lost 1; bases outside the gene matches: 12. The CDR3 has 18 amino acids. In DNA, the CDR3 is TGTGCCAGCAGCCAATCAATTAGCGGGAGGGGACTCCAAGAGACCCAGTACTTC. It encodes CASSQSISGRGLQETQYF.

A single count supports this clone. The genes are TRBV10-1 and TRBJ2-3; possibly TRBD2 for D (5 bases). Trimming shortened V by 3 bases and J by 6 bases, and 16 bases separated the two germline ends. CDR1 and CDR2 (germline): WNHNN, SYGVQD (reference sequence). The CDR3 extends over 15 amino acids. In nucleotides, the CDR3 is TGCGCCAGCAGTGACTCTAGCCAGTCTCCCGATACGCAGTATTTT. Translating gives CASSDSSQSPDTQYF.

CDR3 region: CASRTGASYGYTF. CDR3 DNA sequence: TGTGCCAGCAGGACAGGGGCAAGCTATGGCTACACCTTC. This sequence joins TRBV12-3 or TRBV12-4 and TRBJ1-2, with 8 nucleotides matching TRBD1. The CDR3 covers 13 residues. After removal of 6 bases from V and 4 bases from J, the junction contained 4 bases not matched to a gene.

V usage is TRBV7-9 and J usage is TRBJ2-7; TRBD2 aligns across 7 bases. J was trimmed by 5 bases and V by 5 bases; bases with no gene match: 15. Germline V CDR1 and CDR2: SEHNR, FQNEAQ (reference sequence). The CDR3 spans 16 residues. CDR3 coding DNA: TGTGCCAGCAGCCCTCCTGGCCGTGGGAGGGTGGACGAGCAGTACTTC. It is translated as CASSPPGRGRVDEQYF.

The chain is built from TRBV12-5 and TRBJ2-7, with TRBD2 matching over 10 bases. J gave up 4 bases and V 3 bases, and 9 bases lay outside the gene matches. CDR3 size: 16 residues. Germline loops: CDR1 LGHNT, CDR2 FRNRAP. CDR3 nucleotides: TGTGCTAGTGGTTTAAGCGGGGGGGCCATGTCGTACGAGCAGTACTTC. It is translated as CASGLSGGAMSYEQYF.

The V and J genes are TRBV7-9 and TRBJ1-2; D perhaps matches TRBD1 (6 bases). Germline CDR1 is SEHNR and CDR2 is FQNEAQ (reference sequence). This CDR3 region has 14 residues. V lost 1 base, J lost 8 bases, and 14 bases lay in between. The CDR3 reads CASSLEAGVGGYTF. The CDR3 region has the DNA TGTGCCAGCAGCTTAGAAGCAGGGGTCGGAGGCTACACCTTC.

This clone was detected once. The chain recombines TRBV7-2 with TRBJ1-2; possibly TRBD1 for D (5 bases). The ends were cut back, 8 bases at V and 8 bases at J, with 12 bases in the middle. The CDR3 spans 11 residues. The germline gives CDR1 SGHTA, CDR2 FQGNSA. The CDR3 sequence is CASLGRWGYTF. DNA for the CDR3: TGTGCCAGCTTGGGGCGATGGGGCTACACCTTC.